The clone carrying this TCR beta chain was seen at least ten times. As yet, its antigen is unknown. CDR3 size: 15 residues. Trimming stripped 5 bases from V and 1 base from J, with 12 bases between. Unique molecular identifiers tagged the TCRbeta library. TCRdb re-derived calls from the PCR reads in MiXCR, one entry per CDR3 protein. The sample has hundreds of thousands of distinct CDR3 sequences; around 13% are singletons. The sample originates from a study of T-cell reconstitution after alpha-beta-depleted transplantation in children. Study-level results: The study reportedly traced alpha-beta T cells about two months after transplant to several hundred expanded graft clones.

This chain links TRBV12-3 or TRBV12-4 with TRBJ1-3, with unresolved D. The source material was PBMCs, sampled before TCRalphabeta/CD19-depleted stem cell transplant. The receptor was isolated from a girl aged 2-9 years with congenital amegakaryocytic thrombocytopenia, due to receive a stem cell transplant. CDR3 protein: CASSPWTESGNTIYF. The CDR3 bases are TGTGCCAGCAGTCCATGGACGGAATCTGGAAACACCATATATTTT.